This T cell receptor (beta chain) was obtained from a study of T-cell reconstitution after alpha-beta-depleted transplantation in children. The germline V gene encodes CDR1 SQVTM and CDR2 ANQGSEA. The CDR3 length is 15 residues. Trimming removed 6 bases from V and 1 base from J, with 15 bases in between. This clonotype was observed at least ten times. The TCRbeta library was prepared with unique molecular identifiers. One entry per CDR3 protein results from TCRdb running MiXCR on the PCR reads. The table has approximately 400,000 distinct CDR3 sequences, roughly 10% seen once. This sequence originates from a human donor who donated a stem cell graft to a child with acute myeloid leukemia. The material sequenced was PBMCs from the stem cell graft donor, taken from the stem cell graft. This rearrangement joins TRBV29-1 to TRBJ2-2, with D perhaps matching TRBD1 (6 bases). The CDR3 region has the DNA TGCAGCGTCTCAGGGGCAGGGTGGAACACCGGGGAGCTGTTTTTT. Translating gives CSVSGAGWNTGELFF.